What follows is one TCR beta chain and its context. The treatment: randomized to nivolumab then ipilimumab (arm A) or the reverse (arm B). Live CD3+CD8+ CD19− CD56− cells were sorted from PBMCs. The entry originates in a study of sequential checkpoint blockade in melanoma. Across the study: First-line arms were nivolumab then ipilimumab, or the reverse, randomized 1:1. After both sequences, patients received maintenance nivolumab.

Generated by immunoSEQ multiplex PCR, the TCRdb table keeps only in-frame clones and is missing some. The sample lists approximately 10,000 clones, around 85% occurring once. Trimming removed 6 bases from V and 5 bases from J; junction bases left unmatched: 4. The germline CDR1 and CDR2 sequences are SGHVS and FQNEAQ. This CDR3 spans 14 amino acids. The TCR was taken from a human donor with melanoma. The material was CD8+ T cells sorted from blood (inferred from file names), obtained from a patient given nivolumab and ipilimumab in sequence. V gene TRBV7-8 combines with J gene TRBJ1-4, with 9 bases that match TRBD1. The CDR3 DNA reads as TGTGCCAGCAGAACCGGGACAGGGAATGAAAAACTGTTTTTT. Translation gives CASRTGTGNEKLFF.